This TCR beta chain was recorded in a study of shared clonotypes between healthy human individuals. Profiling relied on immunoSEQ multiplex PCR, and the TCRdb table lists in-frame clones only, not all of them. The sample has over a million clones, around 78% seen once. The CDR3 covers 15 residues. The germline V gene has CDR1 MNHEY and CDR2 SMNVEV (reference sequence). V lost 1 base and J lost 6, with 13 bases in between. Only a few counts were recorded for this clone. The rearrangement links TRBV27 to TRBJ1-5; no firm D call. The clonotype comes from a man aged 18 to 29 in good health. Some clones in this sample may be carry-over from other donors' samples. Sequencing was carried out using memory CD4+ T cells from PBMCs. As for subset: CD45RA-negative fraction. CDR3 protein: CASSLLGNVGQPQHF. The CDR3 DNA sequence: TGTGCCAGCAGTTTATTGGGGAATGTAGGTCAGCCCCAGCATTTT.